The sample holds a few counts of the clone carrying this T cell receptor beta chain. The antigen remains undetermined. A universal primer site was incorporated via template switching, and the cDNA contained unique molecular identifiers. TCRdb called the 5' RACE reads again in MiXCR, with one record for every CDR3 protein. The data show a few hundred thousand distinct CDR3 sequences, 9% to 10% seen once. The data stem from a study of identical twins. General study findings and limits: Modelling underestimated the level of out-of-frame TCR alpha sharing observed in monozygotic twins. Low generation-probability sequences were in excess among twin-shared out-of-frame alpha sequences.

These sequences were also reported in another study, on yellow fever vaccine responses in identical twins.

This clonotype was sampled from a woman aged 18-30 years in good health. The sequenced material came from PBMCs.

Here the CDR3 DNA reads TGTGCCAGCAGTCCCCGGGGGGGGGTCGGGGAGCTGTTTTTT. It yields the protein CASSPRGGVGELFF. The V call is TRBV11-2, the J call TRBJ2-2; 8 positions agree with TRBD2. V lost 6 bases, J lost 7 bases, and 7 bases stayed unmatched. Germline V gives CDR1 SGHAT, CDR2 FQNNGV. The CDR3 is 14 residues long. The complete variable domain, with remaining parts taken from reference TRBV11-2 and TRBJ2-2, reads EAGVAQSPRYKIIEKRQSVAFWCNPISGHATLYWYQQILGQGPKLLIQFQNNGVVDDSQLPKDRFSAERLKGVDSTLKIQPAKLEDSAVYLCASSPRGGVGELFFGEGSRLTVL.